Sequencing of this T cell receptor (beta chain) was carried out in a study of blood T cell repertoires in COVID-19 (dated by TCRdb to about 2020). About the study as a whole: Samples from collaborators originated in the United States, Italy and Spain and spanned both the acute and convalescent phases of COVID-19. The dataset comprised deeply sampled blood TCRbeta repertoires from subjects exposed to, actively infected with, or recovered from COVID-19. The prospective study material was composed of cDNA or gDNA derived from T cells, B-cell-depleted T cells, or PBMCs. The repertoires were released in a freely available public database intended as a resource for research on the immune response to SARS-CoV-2. Sample metadata almost always included a de-identified subject ID, COVID-19 status, age in years and sex. Where available, HLA class I and class II types were taken from metadata supplied by the sample provider and were not determined by assay-based typing. The samples were drawn from the first 160 participants of the ongoing ImmuneRACE study and from 1,254 subjects provided by 6 global collaborators. Paper-wide results and their limitations: Clinical and demographic metadata were provided uncurated, with the amount varying by source and participant.

This clone occurred a few times. The antigen this receptor binds is unknown. Base-call qualities are not available, and no considerably larger clone is one nucleotide away. TCRbeta CDR3 regions were amplified from genomic DNA by means of the immunoSEQ Assay, a bias-controlled multiplex PCR. In the authors' own workflow: Within the assay, amplification of reference gene primers was used to estimate how many nucleated cells each sample contained. To quantify the absolute abundance of each unique TCRbeta CDR3 rearrangement, sequence reads were collapsed and filtered. For each sample, productive Simpson clonality was calculated as the square root of Simpson's diversity index over productive rearrangements. TCRdb mirrors the immuneACCESS table, restricted to in-frame sequences. Some clones are absent from its copies; in checked studies, under half trace to an unresolved V gene, and the reason for the others is unknown. From that table come the V and J calls and clone size; the DNA was used to work out D and trimming. The sample table lists about 68,000 clones, 84% of them with a count of one. The top ten clonotypes cover more than 7% of the sample.

Each collaborating institution followed its own protocols to collect whole blood in K2EDTA tubes. For TCRbeta analysis, collaborators shipped samples as frozen whole blood, isolated PBMCs, or DNA extracted from either of those sample types. Sequencing was performed on peripheral blood. This TCR was recovered from a man aged 45-65 years with active COVID-19.

The nucleotide sequence is given as TGTGCCAGCAGCTTACAAGGGGCCGGCTACGAGCAGTACTTC. It is translated as CASSLQGAGYEQYF. The chain links TRBV7-9 with TRBJ2-7; the D region possibly corresponds to TRBD1 (5 bases align). The CDR3 starts with the cysteine, ends with the phenylalanine, and has 14 residues. The DNA shown is the 42-base CDR3, in frame from base 1. The CDR1 and CDR2 encoded by the germline V gene (reference sequence) are SEHNR and FQNEAQ. V gives up 2 bases and J gives up 3 bases, and the segment between their germline ends measures 11 bases.